This T cell receptor beta chain comes out of a study of T-cell reconstitution after alpha-beta-depleted transplantation in children. Study conclusions and caveats: A year post-transplant, T-cell counts and diversity derived mostly from newly produced T cells. Elevated TCRbeta diversity at day 60 was traced, in some patients, to surviving recipient T cells and thymic progenitors. In patients about two months after transplant, alpha-beta T cells reportedly arose from several hundred expanded graft clones.

Germline V gene lookup returns CDR1 SGHDT and CDR2 YYEEEE. Between the trimmed V and J ends, which lost 2 bases and 8 bases, there was a span of 11 bases. This CDR3 has 13 residues. A word on this clonotype: Its antigen is not known. Given a much more abundant clone one base away, this may be a read error.

Preparation of the TCRbeta library was carried out with unique molecular identifiers. TCRdb used MiXCR to reprocess the PCR reads, holding one entry per CDR3 protein. The sample lists 670,000 or so distinct CDR3 sequences, around 13% occurring once. This material consisted of PBMCs, taken before TCRalphabeta/CD19-depleted stem cell transplant. The sequence was obtained from a girl aged 2 to 10 with congenital amegakaryocytic thrombocytopenia, due to receive a stem cell transplant. J is TRBJ2-4 and V is TRBV5-6; tentative D call: TRBD1 (6 bases). The CDR3: CASSLTGKYIQYF. CDR3 nucleotide sequence: TGTGCCAGCAGCTTAACAGGGAAATACATTCAGTACTTC. The full variable domain, rest sourced from reference TRBV5-6 and TRBJ2-4, is DAGVTQSPTHLIKTRGQQVTLRCSPKSGHDTVSWYQQALGQGPQFIFQYYEEEERQRGNFPDRFSGHQFPNYSSELNVNALLLGDSALYLCASSLTGKYIQYFGAGTRLSVL.